This T cell receptor beta chain appears in the sequencing data of a study of T cells in Graves' hyperthyroidism and ophthalmopathy. With 5 bases clipped from V and 5 bases from J, the junction kept 9 bases outside the gene matches. The CDR3 length is 15 residues. Germline CDR1 is LNHDA and CDR2 is SQIVND (reference sequence). Authors of the study amplified TCR beta CDR3 regions from RNA transcripts. First-round RT-PCR of the TCR CDR3 relied on the HTBI primer set. TCRdb itself ran the multiplex PCR reads through MiXCR, one entry per CDR3 protein. The table lists some 570,000 distinct CDR3 sequences, approximately 15% of them singletons. Clinical symptoms, serum thyroxine, TRAb, thyroid ultrasound and orbital computed tomography informed diagnoses.

Sequenced input: blood. This chain uses TRBV19 with TRBJ2-1; 7 bases are a match to TRBD2. This TCR was recovered from a woman aged 18-35 years with Graves' ophthalmopathy. The CDR3 loop reads CASSPGGSGHNEQFF. The CDR3 DNA follows: TGTGCCAGTAGTCCGGGAGGTAGCGGTCACAATGAGCAGTTCTTC.